This TCR beta chain was sequenced for a study of tumor-infiltrating lymphocytes in primary liver carcinoma. The CDR3 spans 17 residues. CDR1 is SGHAT, CDR2 FQDESV, per germline (reference sequence). It was from roughly 20-30 mg of unsorted bulk tissue that RNA and DNA were co-extracted. Primary liver carcinoma, confirmed by histopathology, was surgically resected. There were only treatment-naive patients, all with chronic HBV infection. Overall study results and limits: Tumor samples exhibited a significantly greater top-250-clone fraction than blood samples (p = 0.039). Tumor-adjacent and tumor-blood pairs showed less overlap than tumor region pairs.

Making TCR beta cDNA involved around 520 ng total RNA and a constant-region primer. Modified slightly, ARM-PCR produced TCR beta libraries over three nested multiplex PCR rounds. It was with TRBV1-TRBV30 forward primers and a C-beta reverse primer that the first two PCR rounds were run, at around 9 cycles each. TCRdb redid the calling of the multiplex PCR reads with MiXCR, one entry per CDR3 protein. The sample yields roughly 30,000 distinct CDR3 sequences, 76% seen once. Remarks on this clonotype: Its antigen remains unidentified. Mismatch with germline at one junction end may stem from a read error.

The chain carries TRBV11-1 and TRBJ2-1; D gene uncertain. The sequence came from a man aged 35-49 years with primary liver carcinoma and hepatitis B virus infection. Sequencing input: liver tumor tissue from sampling region 5. The subset is: tumor region T5, tumor centre. CDR3 loop: CASSIGPGLHSCNEQFF. The CDR3 nucleotides are TGTGCCAGCAGCATCGGGCCCGGGCTACACTCCTGCAATGAGCAGTTCTTC.